This TCR beta chain was sequenced in a study of graft-versus-host responses after intestinal transplantation. Trimming left V 11 bases short and J 8 bases short, with 15 bases between. The germline CDR1 and CDR2 sequences are MDHEN and SYDVKM. The CDR3 totals 12 residues. The data were produced by immunoSEQ multiplex PCR, yet TCRdb's version contains in-frame clones alone and is incomplete. The data hold roughly 45,000 clones, with about 95% observed a single time. The receptor was isolated from a human patient who received an intestinal transplant, so some T cells may come from the graft donor. Sequencing was performed on PBMCs, taken about 350 days after intestinal transplant. The rearrangement links TRBV28 to TRBJ1-4; maybe TRBD1 (6 bases). CDR3 bases: TGTGCCTGCCAGGGGTTAGGAGAAAAACTGTTTTTT. Its translation is CACQGLGEKLFF.